Presented here are 32 T cell receptor beta chains from one specimen sequenced in a study of blood T cell repertoires in COVID-19. Clones were sequenced by immunoSEQ multiplex PCR, and TCRdb holds only the in-frame ones, with some missing. Here the sample spans roughly 260,000 clones, 75% to 95% being singletons. Material for sequencing was peripheral blood. The receptors were sampled from a person under 35 with COVID-19, enrolled during active disease.

The rearrangement joins TRBV5-8 to TRBJ1-2; 7 nucleotides agree with TRBD1. CDR1 and CDR2 from the germline V gene are SGHTS and YDEGEE. After removal of 4 bases from V and 2 bases from J, the junction contained 5 bases not matched to a gene. CDR3 length equals 14 residues. CDR3 protein: CASSPDRENYGYTF. CDR3 nucleotide sequence: TGTGCCAGCAGCCCCGACAGGGAGAACTATGGCTACACCTTC.

The chain combines TRBV7-8 with TRBJ1-4; D not certain. The germline V and J ends were trimmed by 0 bases and 7 bases, with 15 bases remaining between them. Germline loops: CDR1 SGHVS, CDR2 FQNEAQ. The CDR3 is 16 amino acids. CDR3 in DNA: TGTGCCAGCAGCTTAGCGGTAGGAGGCAGCGGTGAAAAACTGTTTTTT. Protein product: CASSLAVGGSGEKLFF.

V usage is TRBV13 and J usage is TRBJ2-7, with D perhaps matching TRBD1 (7 bases). The CDR3 runs to 16 residues. CDR1 and CDR2 (germline): PRHDT, FYEKMQ (reference sequence). V was pared by 1 base and J by 1 base, with 14 bases between. The CDR3 DNA reads TGTGCCAGCAGCTTAGATGGAGGGGGCAGGTCCTACGAGCAGTACTTC. This encodes CASSLDGGGRSYEQYF.

The chain links TRBV6-1 to TRBJ2-3, with TRBD2 matching 7 bases. The germline CDR1 and CDR2 sequences are MNHNS and SASEGT. V trimming: 3 bases; J trimming: 3 bases; junction bases outside the gene matches: 6. The CDR3 contains 15 residues. CDR3: CASSEDAGDTDTQYF. The CDR3 coding sequence is TGTGCCAGCAGTGAGGACGCGGGGGATACAGATACGCAGTATTTT.

The V and J genes are TRBV19 and TRBJ2-3; D remains ambiguous. V lost 3 bases to trimming and J lost 0 bases, with 7 bases between them. In germline, CDR1 is LNHDA, CDR2 SQIVND (reference sequence). CDR3 length: 14 residues. The CDR3 here is CASSIFRSTDTQYF. The CDR3 DNA sequence: TGTGCCAGTAGTATCTTCCGGAGCACAGATACGCAGTATTTT. The variable domain in full, with the rest retrieved from reference TRBV19 and TRBJ2-3, is DGGITQSPKYLFRKEGQNVTLSCEQNLNHDAMYWYRQDPGQGLRLIYYSQIVNDFQKGDIAEGYSVSREKKESFPLTVTSAQKNPTAFYLCASSIFRSTDTQYFGPGTRLTVL.

This chain connects TRBV7-2 to TRBJ2-7; 7 bases are shared with TRBD1. CDR1 and CDR2 (germline): SGHTA, FQGNSA. CDR3 size: 14 residues. Trimming took 4 bases from V and 6 from J; bases not matched to a gene: 9. In DNA, the CDR3 is TGTGCCAGCAGCTCGAGGACAGGCTCGGTCGAGCAGTACTTC. This translates into CASSSRTGSVEQYF. Supplemented by reference TRBV7-2 and TRBJ2-7, the full variable domain reads GAGVSQSPSNKVTEKGKDVELRCDPISGHTALYWYRQSLGQGLEFLIYFQGNSAPDKSGLPSDRFSAERTGGSVSTLTIQRTQQEDSAVYLCASSSRTGSVEQYFGPGTRLTVT.

The rearrangement uses TRBV19 and TRBJ2-1, with 8 bases aligning to TRBD2. The CDR3 spans 16 residues. Germline lookup yields CDR1 LNHDA and CDR2 SQIVND (reference sequence). J was trimmed by 0 bases and V by 5 bases; bases with no gene match: 6. The CDR3 spells CASSFSSGSSYNEQFF. CDR3 sequence (DNA): TGTGCCAGTAGTTTTTCAAGCGGGAGCTCCTACAATGAGCAGTTCTTC.

The chain combines TRBV6-5 with TRBJ2-3; 7 bases match TRBD1. V lost 5 bases to trimming and J lost 0 bases; unmatched junction nucleotides: 5. The germline gives CDR1 MNHEY, CDR2 SVGAGI. CDR3 length: 15 residues. The CDR3 region is CASSPQGTSTDTQYF. DNA for the CDR3: TGTGCCAGCAGTCCACAGGGGACCAGCACAGATACGCAGTATTTT.

The chain couples TRBV2 to TRBJ2-3; TRBD2 matches 11 bases. Germline V gene data show CDR1 as SNHLY and CDR2 as FYNNEI. The CDR3 runs 14 residues. V was clipped by 9 bases and J by 7 bases; unmatched bases: 9. CDR3: CASTPGTSGYTQYF. The CDR3, as DNA: TGTGCCAGTACCCCGGGGACTAGCGGCTATACGCAGTATTTT.

The chain couples TRBV7-2 to TRBJ2-1, with a possible D match to TRBD2 (7 bases). Germline CDR1 SGHTA, CDR2 FQGNSA. The CDR3 is 14 residues long. Trimming took 5 bases from V and 8 from J, leaving 16 bases between them. The CDR3 protein is CASSPLGGPYEQFF. The CDR3, as DNA: TGTGCCAGCAGCCCCCTCGGGGGGCCGTATGAGCAGTTCTTC.

The V and J genes are TRBV9 and TRBJ1-6; 7 bases map to TRBD1. CDR3 size: 15 residues. Unmatched junction bases numbered 4, after V lost 0 bases and J lost 7 bases. Germline values: CDR1 SGDLS, CDR2 YYNGEE. CDR3 region: CASSVEGQRNSPLHF. The DNA of the CDR3 is TGTGCCAGCAGCGTAGAGGGACAGAGGAATTCACCCCTCCACTTT.

V is TRBV5-6 and J is TRBJ1-6; 11 nucleotides align to TRBD1. CDR3 length equals 16 residues. Germline loops: CDR1 SGHDT, CDR2 YYEEEE. The ends lost 4 bases at V and 7 bases at J; junction bases unmatched: 7. In nucleotides, the CDR3 is TGTGCCAGCAGCGAGGAGGGACAGGGGGGGAATTCACCCCTCCACTTT. Its protein is CASSEEGQGGNSPLHF.

The gene calls are TRBV18 and TRBJ2-1, with TRBD2 matching 7 bases. The CDR3 consists of 15 residues. Looked up from germline, CDR1 is KGHSH and CDR2 is LQKENI. The V gene end was trimmed by 3 bases and the J gene end by 9 bases; junction bases not matched to a gene: 11. The CDR3 reads CASSPRLAEGSEQFF. The CDR3 region has the DNA TGTGCCAGCTCACCCAGGCTAGCGGAGGGGAGTGAGCAGTTCTTC.

The V and J genes are TRBV3-1 (or the pseudogene TRBV3-2) and TRBJ2-1, with 7 positions matching TRBD2. The CDR3 covers 15 residues. V was pared by 1 base and J by 3 bases, with 3 bases of the junction left unmatched. Germline-derived CDR1 and CDR2 are LGHDT and YNNKEL (reference sequence). The CDR3 loop reads CASSQAKRGYNEQFF. CDR3 coding DNA: TGTGCCAGCAGCCAAGCCAAGCGGGGCTACAATGAGCAGTTCTTC.

The chain has TRBV6-6 and TRBJ2-7, with TRBD1 as a possible D gene (6 bases). Per the germline V gene, CDR1 is MNHNY and CDR2 is SVGAGI (reference sequence). Between the trimmed V and J ends, which lost 6 bases and 6 bases, there was a span of 15 bases. This CDR3 contains 13 residues. The CDR3 is CASSSQGLGEQYF. The CDR3, as DNA: TGTGCCAGCAGCTCCCAGGGGTTAGGCGAGCAGTACTTC.

This chain links TRBV28 with TRBJ2-5, with 8 bases identical to TRBD2. Trimming cost V 2 bases and J 4 bases; bases outside gene matches: 15. Germline V CDR1 and CDR2: MDHEN, SYDVKM. This CDR3 has 18 residues. Here the CDR3 DNA reads TGTGCCAGCAGTTTAAATATCGAAAGCGGGAGTGAAGGAGAGACCCAGTACTTC. This translates into CASSLNIESGSEGETQYF.

This clone was counted a single time. The chain recombines TRBV11-2 with TRBJ2-1, with 11 nucleotides matching TRBD2. Germline V gene sequence: CDR1 SGHAT, CDR2 FQNNGV. The V segment lost 3 bases and the J segment 4 bases; nucleotides outside the gene matches: 2. CDR3 length equals 15 residues. The CDR3 loop reads CASSLTSGIYNEQFF. The CDR3 DNA follows: TGTGCCAGCAGCTTGACTAGCGGGATTTACAATGAGCAGTTCTTC.

CDR3 coding DNA: TGTGCCAGCTCCGATTCCCAGTACTACGAGCAGTACTTC. Translation: CASSDSQYYEQYF. This sequence joins TRBV18 and TRBJ2-7, with D hard to call. CDR1 and CDR2 from the germline V gene are KGHSH and LQKENI. V was clipped by 6 bases and J by 3 bases, with 12 bases between them. The CDR3 runs to 13 residues.

The rearrangement uses TRBV24-1 and TRBJ2-3; 7 positions match TRBD1. Germline values: CDR1 KGHDR, CDR2 SFDVKD. There are 15 residues in the CDR3. The trim removed 8 bases at V and 2 bases at J, leaving 9 bases unmatched. The DNA for the CDR3 is TGTGCCACCAATACGGACAGGTTTTCCACAGATACGCAGTATTTT. Its translation is CATNTDRFSTDTQYF.

The genes are TRBV21-1 and TRBJ2-7; the DNA was not compared with TRBD2, the D call given in the table. TRBV21-1 is labeled a pseudogene. The length of the CDR3 is 16 residues. Written as DNA, the CDR3 is TGTGCCAGCAGCAAAGGCACTAGCGGGGTCTCCTACGAGCAGTACTTC. It specifies CASSKGTSGVSYEQYF.

This chain links TRBV7-8 with TRBJ1-2; 9 nucleotides line up with TRBD1. Losses at the gene ends were 5 bases for V and 4 bases for J; bases not matched to a gene: 17. Germline CDR1 and CDR2: SGHVS and FQNEAQ. The CDR3 consists of 18 residues. The CDR3 is CASSPRLPGQGFIYGYTF. The CDR3 DNA reads TGTGCCAGCAGCCCGCGCCTCCCAGGACAGGGGTTCATCTATGGCTACACCTTC.

The V call is TRBV28, the J call TRBJ1-5, with D unclear. This CDR3 is built from 16 residues. The V end lost 4 bases, the J end lost 0 bases, and 13 bases lay between the germline ends. Germline V gene lookup returns CDR1 MDHEN and CDR2 SYDVKM. CDR3 nucleotide sequence: TGTGCCAGCAGTTGGCAGGATACAAATAGCAATCAGCCCCAGCATTTT. Its translation: CASSWQDTNSNQPQHF.

This chain uses TRBV7-9 with TRBJ1-1; D uncertain. Germline V CDR1 and CDR2: SEHNR, FQNEAQ (reference sequence). CDR3 length: 13 residues. V shed 8 bases and J shed 0 bases, with 10 bases lying between them. DNA for the CDR3: TGTGCCAGCCAGGAGGGAGTGAACACTGAAGCTTTCTTT. Translation gives CASQEGVNTEAFF.

In nucleotides, the CDR3 is TGTGCCAGCACCTGGCAGGCCTCAGTAACCGGGGAGCTGTTTTTT. Its translation is CASTWQASVTGELFF. J is TRBJ2-2 and V is TRBV6-5; D unresolved. The length of the CDR3 is 15 residues. The V end lost 7 bases, the J end lost 5 bases, and 17 bases lay between the germline ends. Looked up from germline, CDR1 is MNHEY and CDR2 is SVGAGI.

J is TRBJ1-6 and V is TRBV6-6; D perhaps matches TRBD1 (5 bases). Trimming left V 4 bases short and J 10 bases short, with 17 bases between. Germline loops: CDR1 MNHNY, CDR2 SVGAGI (reference sequence). There are 15 residues in the CDR3. CDR3 loop: CASSSLTEVRSPLHF. CDR3 in DNA: TGTGCCAGCAGTTCCCTGACAGAAGTTCGGTCACCCCTCCACTTT.

This clone was recorded once. This chain uses TRBV27 with TRBJ2-7, with TRBD1 identical over 7 bases. CDR1 MNHEY and CDR2 SMNVEV come from the germline V gene (reference sequence). J gave up 6 bases and V 9 bases, and 11 bases lay outside the gene matches. The CDR3 covers 13 residues. In DNA form, the CDR3 reads TGTGCCAGTAGAACAGGGGAAGTCTCCGAGCAGTACTTC. Translated: CASRTGEVSEQYF.

The chain is built from TRBV3-1 (or the pseudogene TRBV3-2) and TRBJ1-2; D is possibly TRBD1 (6 bases). Trimming removed 3 bases from V and 8 bases from J, with 13 bases in between. This CDR3 is 13 amino acids long. Germline V gene sequence: CDR1 LGHDT, CDR2 YNNKEL (reference sequence). Written as DNA, the CDR3 is TGTGCCAGCAGCCACCGGGACAATAACGGCTACACCTTC. It is translated as CASSHRDNNGYTF.

This clone was seen only once. This chain connects TRBV7-9 to TRBJ2-5; no reliable D call. The CDR3 has 16 amino acids. Trimming removed 4 bases from V and 5 bases from J, with 20 bases in between. Germline V gene lookup returns CDR1 SEHNR and CDR2 FQNEAQ (reference sequence). The CDR3 loop is CASSSHPLNRSETQYF. In DNA, the CDR3 is TGTGCCAGCAGCTCCCACCCTTTAAATCGGTCGGAGACCCAGTACTTC.

Here the CDR3 reads CASSEEASPDAGELFF. CDR3 bases: TGTGCCAGCAGTGAAGAAGCTAGCCCTGACGCCGGGGAGCTGTTTTTT. This sequence joins TRBV2 and TRBJ2-2, with D possibly being TRBD2 (5 bases). Germline V gene data show CDR1 as SNHLY and CDR2 as FYNNEI. The CDR3 has 16 residues. Trimming removed 1 base from V and 6 bases from J, with 15 bases in between.

J is TRBJ1-5 and V is TRBV21-1; TRBD1 is taken as the D call from the table, unchecked against the DNA. TRBV21-1 is reported as a pseudogene. This CDR3 has 16 amino acids. The CDR3 DNA sequence: TGTGCCAGCAGCAAAAGGCCGACAGGGGGAGGCCAGCCCCAGCATTTT. This gives the protein CASSKRPTGGGQPQHF.

The chain combines TRBV11-2 with TRBJ2-1; 8 bases are shared with TRBD2. The CDR3 runs to 13 residues. Germline CDR1 reads SGHAT; CDR2 reads FQNNGV. V shed 1 base and J 9 bases; nucleotides not matched to a gene: 2. The CDR3 here is CASSLGTSFEQFF. CDR3 nucleotides: TGTGCCAGCAGCTTAGGGACTAGCTTTGAGCAGTTCTTC.

The chain couples TRBV9 to TRBJ2-3; D is unresolved. CDR1 SGDLS and CDR2 YYNGEE come from the germline V gene. This CDR3 comprises 15 residues. Trimming removed 4 bases at V and 0 bases at J, with 12 bases between. The CDR3 DNA reads as TGTGCCAGCAGCCCAGAGGCCCTCAGCACAGATACGCAGTATTTT. Translating gives CASSPEALSTDTQYF.